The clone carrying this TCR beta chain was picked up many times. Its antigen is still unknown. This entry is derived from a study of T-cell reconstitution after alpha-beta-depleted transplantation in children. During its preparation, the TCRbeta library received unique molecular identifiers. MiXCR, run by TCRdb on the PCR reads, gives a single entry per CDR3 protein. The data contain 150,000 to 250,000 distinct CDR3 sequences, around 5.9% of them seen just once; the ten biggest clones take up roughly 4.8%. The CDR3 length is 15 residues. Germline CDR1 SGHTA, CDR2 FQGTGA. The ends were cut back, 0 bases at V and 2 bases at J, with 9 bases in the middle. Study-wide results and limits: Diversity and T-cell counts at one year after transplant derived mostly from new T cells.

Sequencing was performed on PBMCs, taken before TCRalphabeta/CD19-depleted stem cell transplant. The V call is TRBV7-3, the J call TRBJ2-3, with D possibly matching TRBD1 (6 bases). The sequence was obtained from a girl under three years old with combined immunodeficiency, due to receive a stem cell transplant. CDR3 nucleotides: TGTGCCAGCAGCTTAACGCCAGGGGCCACAGATACGCAGTATTTT. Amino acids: CASSLTPGATDTQYF.